This T cell receptor beta chain was observed in a study of T-cell reconstitution after alpha-beta-depleted transplantation in children. This clonotype came up a few times. Its matching antigen is unknown. Overall study results and limits: At one year after transplant, newly produced T cells mostly accounted for T-cell counts and diversity. Where some patients showed high TCRbeta diversity at day 60, it came from recipient T cells and thymic progenitors that had survived. Roughly two months post-transplant, alpha-beta T cells reportedly originated from several hundred graft clones that had expanded.

CDR1 is SGHKS, CDR2 YYEKEE, per germline (reference sequence). The ends were cut back, 3 bases at V and 10 bases at J, with 17 bases in the middle. The CDR3 has 14 amino acids. Unique molecular identifiers were used in preparing the TCRbeta library. Via MiXCR, TCRdb re-called the PCR reads, giving one row per CDR3 protein. The sample lists around 700,000 distinct CDR3 sequences; about 12% were seen once. This TCR was recovered from a girl aged 2 to 10 with congenital amegakaryocytic thrombocytopenia, due to receive a stem cell transplant. V gene TRBV5-5 combines with J gene TRBJ2-1; either TRBD1 or TRBD2 may supply D (5 bases each). The sequencing used PBMCs, collected before TCRalphabeta/CD19-depleted stem cell transplant. CDR3 protein: CASSSGTIPREQFF. The CDR3 DNA is TGTGCCAGCAGCTCCGGGACGATCCCGAGGGAGCAGTTCTTC.